This T cell receptor beta chain was observed in a study of T cell changes during pregnancy in multiple sclerosis. The data were produced by immunoSEQ multiplex PCR, yet TCRdb's version contains in-frame clones alone and is incomplete. The table lists approximately 100,000 clones, roughly 91% of them singletons, with 3.5% to 4.5% in the top ten. Trimming took 5 bases from V and 1 from J; bases not matched to a gene: 7. There are 16 residues in the CDR3. Germline V gene data show CDR1 as SGHDN and CDR2 as FVKESK. The material was peripheral blood, obtained in the first trimester of pregnancy. The receptor was derived from a female donor with multiple sclerosis, enrolled in a pregnancy study. The J gene is TRBJ1-1, the V gene TRBV14, with 10 bases identical to TRBD1. CDR3 loop: CASSKRTGGTNTEAFF. Here the CDR3 DNA reads TGTGCCAGCAGCAAACGGACAGGGGGAACGAACACTGAAGCTTTCTTT.